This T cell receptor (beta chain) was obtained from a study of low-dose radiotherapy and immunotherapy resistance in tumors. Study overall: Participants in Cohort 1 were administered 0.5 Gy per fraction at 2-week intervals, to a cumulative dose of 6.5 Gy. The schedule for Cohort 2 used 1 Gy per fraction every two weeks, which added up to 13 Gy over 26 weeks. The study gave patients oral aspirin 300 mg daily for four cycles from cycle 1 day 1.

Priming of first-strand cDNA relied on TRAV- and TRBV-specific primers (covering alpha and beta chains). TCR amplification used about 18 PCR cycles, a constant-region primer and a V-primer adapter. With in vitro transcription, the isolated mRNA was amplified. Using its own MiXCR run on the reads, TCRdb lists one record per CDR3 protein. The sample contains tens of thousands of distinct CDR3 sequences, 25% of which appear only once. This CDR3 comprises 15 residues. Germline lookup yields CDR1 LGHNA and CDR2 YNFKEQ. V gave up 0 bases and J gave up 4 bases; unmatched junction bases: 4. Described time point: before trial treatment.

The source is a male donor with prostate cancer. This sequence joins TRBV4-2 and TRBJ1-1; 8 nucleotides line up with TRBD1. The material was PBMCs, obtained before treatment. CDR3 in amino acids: CASSQETGASTEAFF. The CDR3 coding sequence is TGTGCCAGCAGCCAAGAGACAGGGGCGAGCACTGAAGCTTTCTTT.